The 5 T cell receptor beta chains below come from one sample, sequenced in a study of beta chain features in type 1 diabetes. Isolated RNA was reverse transcribed in full, so expressed TCRB transcripts were sequenced. Sequenced by immunoSEQ multiplex PCR; TCRdb stores in-frame clones only, minus some. The top ten hold roughly 0.017% of the sample, which has roughly 400,000 clones, about 15% seen once. Sequencing was performed on naive CD4+ T cells from blood. All receptors come from a woman younger than 35 in good health.

About this clone: At the DNA level, this CDR3 is encoded by other sequences in the same sample as well. The genes are TRBV29-1 and TRBJ2-7; possibly TRBD2 for D (5 bases). Germline V gives CDR1 SQVTM, CDR2 ANQGSEA. Trimming pared 6 bases from V and 3 bases from J, leaving 12 bases between. The CDR3 has 12 residues. CDR3 residues: CSVGAESYEQYF. CDR3 nucleotide sequence: TGCAGCGTGGGAGCCGAGAGCTACGAGCAGTACTTC.

This clone appeared a single time. This chain connects TRBV15 to TRBJ1-2, with D tentatively TRBD1 (5 bases). The germline V and J ends were trimmed by 1 base and 8 bases, with 23 bases remaining between them. The CDR3 has 17 residues. In germline, CDR1 is LNHNV, CDR2 YYDKDF (reference sequence). CDR3 loop: CATSRGAKGPVYGGYTF. CDR3 nucleotide sequence: TGTGCCACCAGCAGAGGGGCGAAGGGGCCTGTATATGGAGGCTACACCTTC.

The gene calls are TRBV4-2 and TRBJ2-5, with D uncertain. The germline CDR1 and CDR2 sequences are LGHNA and YNFKEQ. The CDR3 totals 12 residues. Trimming left V 4 bases short and J 5 bases short, with 8 bases between. DNA of the CDR3: TGTGCCAGCAGCCCGCCCGGTGAGACCCAGTACTTC. The encoded protein is CASSPPGETQYF.

This chain links TRBV29-1 with TRBJ2-1, with 9 bases that match TRBD2. Germline V CDR1 and CDR2: SQVTM, ANQGSEA. The CDR3 is 14 amino acids. J was trimmed by 3 bases and V by 1 base; bases with no gene match: 1. DNA of the CDR3: TGCAGCGTTGAAGGGACTAGCGTCTACAATGAGCAGTTCTTC. Protein product: CSVEGTSVYNEQFF.

This clone was detected only a few times. V and J are TRBV6-5 and TRBJ2-5, with D perhaps matching TRBD2 (6 bases). The CDR3 covers 13 residues. Germline CDR1 reads MNHEY; CDR2 reads SVGAGI. Deletions cut 5 bases from V and 5 bases from J, with 12 bases between. CDR3 sequence: CASSRLGRETQYF. The CDR3 DNA sequence: TGTGCCAGCAGTCGACTAGGCAGGGAGACCCAGTACTTC.